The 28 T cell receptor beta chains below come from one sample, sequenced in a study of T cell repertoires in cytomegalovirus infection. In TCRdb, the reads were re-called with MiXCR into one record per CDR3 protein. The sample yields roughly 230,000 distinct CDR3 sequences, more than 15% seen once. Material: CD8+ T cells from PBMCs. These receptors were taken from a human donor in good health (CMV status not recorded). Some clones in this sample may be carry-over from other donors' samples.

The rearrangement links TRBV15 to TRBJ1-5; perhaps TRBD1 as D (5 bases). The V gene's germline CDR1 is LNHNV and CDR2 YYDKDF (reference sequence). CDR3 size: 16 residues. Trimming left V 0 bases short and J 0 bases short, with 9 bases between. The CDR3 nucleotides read TGTGCCACCAGCAGAGATACAGGATATAGCAATCAGCCCCAGCATTTT. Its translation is CATSRDTGYSNQPQHF.

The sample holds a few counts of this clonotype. The CDR3 coding sequence is TGCAGCGTTGAAGATCCGCGGGGGGCTGGGGCCAACGTCCTGACTTTC. Protein product: CSVEDPRGAGANVLTF. The chain is built from TRBV29-1 and TRBJ2-6, with 8 nucleotides matching TRBD2. The CDR3 is made up of 16 amino acids. Germline CDR1 is SQVTM and CDR2 is ANQGSEA. Unmatched junction bases numbered 3, after V lost 0 bases and J lost 2 bases.

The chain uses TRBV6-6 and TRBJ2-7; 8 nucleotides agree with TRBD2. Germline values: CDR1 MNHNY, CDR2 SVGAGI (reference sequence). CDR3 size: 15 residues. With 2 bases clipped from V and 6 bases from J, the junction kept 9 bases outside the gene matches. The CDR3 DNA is TGTGCCAGCAGTTACACGGGGGGGACCGTATCCGAGCAGTACTTC. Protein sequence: CASSYTGGTVSEQYF.

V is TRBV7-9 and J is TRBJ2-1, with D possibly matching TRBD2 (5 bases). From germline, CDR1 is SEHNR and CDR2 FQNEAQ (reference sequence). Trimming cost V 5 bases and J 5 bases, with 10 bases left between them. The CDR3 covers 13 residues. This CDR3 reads CASSPPGNNEQFF. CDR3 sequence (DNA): TGTGCCAGCAGCCCCCCGGGGAACAATGAGCAGTTCTTC.

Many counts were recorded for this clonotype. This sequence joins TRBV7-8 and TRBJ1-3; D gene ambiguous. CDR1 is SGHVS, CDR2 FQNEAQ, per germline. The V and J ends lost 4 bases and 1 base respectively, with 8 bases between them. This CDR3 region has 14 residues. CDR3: CASSSYYSGNTIYF. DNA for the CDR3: TGTGCCAGCAGCTCGTATTATTCTGGAAACACCATATATTTT.

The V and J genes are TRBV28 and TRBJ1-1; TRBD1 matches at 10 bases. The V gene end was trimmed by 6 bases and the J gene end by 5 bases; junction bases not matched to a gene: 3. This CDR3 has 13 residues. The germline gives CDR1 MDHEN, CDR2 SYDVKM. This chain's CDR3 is CASRDRGVTEAFF. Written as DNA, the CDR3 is TGTGCCAGCAGGGACAGGGGGGTGACTGAAGCTTTCTTT.

This CDR3 reads CASSQSPPGTGVRFF. The CDR3 DNA reads TGCGCCAGCAGTCAATCGCCCCCAGGGACAGGGGTTCGGTTCTTC. The chain uses TRBV23-1 and TRBJ2-1; 10 bases line up with TRBD1. TRBV23-1 belongs to the ORF category, with a function that is uncertain. Trimming took 0 bases from V and 15 from J; bases not matched to a gene: 11. The CDR3 loop spans 15 amino acids.

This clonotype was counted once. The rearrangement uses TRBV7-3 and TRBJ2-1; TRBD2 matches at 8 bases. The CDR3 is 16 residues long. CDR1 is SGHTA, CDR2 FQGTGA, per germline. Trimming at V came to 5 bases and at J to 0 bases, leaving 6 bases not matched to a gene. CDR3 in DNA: TGTGCCAGCAGCAAAGGTCGGGGGGGCTCCTACAATGAGCAGTTCTTC. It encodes CASSKGRGGSYNEQFF.

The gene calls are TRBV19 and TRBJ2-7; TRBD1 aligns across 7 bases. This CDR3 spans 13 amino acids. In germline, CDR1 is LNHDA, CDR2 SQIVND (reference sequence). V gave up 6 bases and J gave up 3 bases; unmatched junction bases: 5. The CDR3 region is CASSDTGVYEQYF. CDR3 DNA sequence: TGTGCCAGTAGCGACACAGGGGTCTACGAGCAGTACTTC. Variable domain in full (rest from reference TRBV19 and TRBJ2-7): DGGITQSPKYLFRKEGQNVTLSCEQNLNHDAMYWYRQDPGQGLRLIYYSQIVNDFQKGDIAEGYSVSREKKESFPLTVTSAQKNPTAFYLCASSDTGVYEQYFGPGTRLTVT.

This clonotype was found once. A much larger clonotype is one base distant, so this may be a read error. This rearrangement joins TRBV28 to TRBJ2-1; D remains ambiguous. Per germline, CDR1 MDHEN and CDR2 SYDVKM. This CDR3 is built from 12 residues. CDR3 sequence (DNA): TGTGCCAGCAGCCCCCCAATCAATAAGCAGTTCTTC. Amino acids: CASSPPINKQFF.

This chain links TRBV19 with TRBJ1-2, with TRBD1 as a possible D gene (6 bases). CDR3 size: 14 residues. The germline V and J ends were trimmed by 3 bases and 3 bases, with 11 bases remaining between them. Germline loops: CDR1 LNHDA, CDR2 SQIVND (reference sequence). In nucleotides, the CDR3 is TGTGCCAGTAGTATTTCGGGGGGCTACTATGGCTACACCTTC. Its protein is CASSISGGYYGYTF.

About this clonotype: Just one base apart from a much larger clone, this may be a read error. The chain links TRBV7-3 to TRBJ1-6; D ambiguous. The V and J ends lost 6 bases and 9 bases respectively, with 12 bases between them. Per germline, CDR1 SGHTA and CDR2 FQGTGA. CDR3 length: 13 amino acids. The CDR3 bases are TGTGCCAGCAGGTTATCCCTTGGTTCACCCCTCCACTTT. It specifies CASRLSLGSPLHF.

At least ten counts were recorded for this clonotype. The DNA of the CDR3 is TGTGCCAGCAGTGACCGGACAGGCAGTGCAGATACGCAGTATTTT. Its protein is CASSDRTGSADTQYF. The chain is built from TRBV6-1 and TRBJ2-3; 7 positions agree with TRBD1. The V gene end was trimmed by 3 bases and the J gene end by 4 bases; junction bases not matched to a gene: 7. The CDR3 is 15 residues long. Germline CDR1 is MNHNS and CDR2 is SASEGT.

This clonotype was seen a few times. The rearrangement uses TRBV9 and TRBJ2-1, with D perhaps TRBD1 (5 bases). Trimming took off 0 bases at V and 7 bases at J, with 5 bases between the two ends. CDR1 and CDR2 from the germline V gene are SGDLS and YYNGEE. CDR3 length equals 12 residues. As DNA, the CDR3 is TGTGCCAGCAGCGTAGAGGGGAATGAGCAGTTCTTC. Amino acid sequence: CASSVEGNEQFF.

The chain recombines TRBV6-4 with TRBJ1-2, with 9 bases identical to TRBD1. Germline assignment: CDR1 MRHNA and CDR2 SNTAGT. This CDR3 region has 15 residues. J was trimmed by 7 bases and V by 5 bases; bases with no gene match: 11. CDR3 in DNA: TGTGCCAGCAGTCCCTCGGGACAGGGAGGATTTGGCTACACCTTC. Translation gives CASSPSGQGGFGYTF.

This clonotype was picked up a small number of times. DNA for the CDR3: TGCAGTGCTTGCCCCGAGATTAACACTGAAGCTTTCTTT. It specifies CSACPEINTEAFF. The chain uses TRBV20-1 and TRBJ1-1, with no clear D. V was clipped by 5 bases and J by 2 bases, with 12 bases between them. Germline assignment: CDR1 DFQATT and CDR2 SNEGSKA (reference sequence). The CDR3 sequence is 13 residues long.

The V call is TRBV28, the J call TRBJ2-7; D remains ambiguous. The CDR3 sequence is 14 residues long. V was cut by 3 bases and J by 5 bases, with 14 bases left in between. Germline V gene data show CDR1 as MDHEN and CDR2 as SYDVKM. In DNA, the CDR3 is TGTGCCAGCAGTTTCGCGCGCTCTAGGGACGAGCAGTACTTC. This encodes CASSFARSRDEQYF.

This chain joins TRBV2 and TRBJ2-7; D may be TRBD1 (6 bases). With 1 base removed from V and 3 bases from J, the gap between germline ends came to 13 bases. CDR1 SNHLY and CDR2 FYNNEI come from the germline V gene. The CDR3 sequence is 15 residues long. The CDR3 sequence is CASSEGTGIFYEQYF. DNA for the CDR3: TGTGCCAGCAGTGAAGGAACAGGGATCTTCTACGAGCAGTACTTC. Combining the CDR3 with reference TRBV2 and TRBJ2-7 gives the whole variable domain EPEVTQTPSHQVTQMGQEVILRCVPISNHLYFYWYRQILGQKVEFLVSFYNNEISEKSEIFDDQFSVERPDGSNFTLKIRSTKLEDSAMYFCASSEGTGIFYEQYFGPGTRLTVT.

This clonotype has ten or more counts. The CDR3 bases are TGTGCCAGCAGTACAGGGGACACAGATACGCAGTATTTT. As protein: CASSTGDTDTQYF. This chain joins TRBV12-3 or TRBV12-4 and TRBJ2-3, with 7 positions matching TRBD1. After removal of 5 bases from V and 2 bases from J, the junction contained 1 base not matched to a gene. This CDR3 comprises 13 residues.

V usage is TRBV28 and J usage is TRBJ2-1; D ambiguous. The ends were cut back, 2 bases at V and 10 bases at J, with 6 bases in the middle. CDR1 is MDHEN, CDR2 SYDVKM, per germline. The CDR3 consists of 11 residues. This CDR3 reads CASSLGWEQFF. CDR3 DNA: TGTGCCAGCAGTTTAGGGTGGGAGCAGTTCTTC.

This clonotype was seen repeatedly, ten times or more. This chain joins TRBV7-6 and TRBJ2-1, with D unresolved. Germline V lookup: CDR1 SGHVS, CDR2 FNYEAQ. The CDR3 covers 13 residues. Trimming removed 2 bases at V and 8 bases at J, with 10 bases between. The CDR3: CASSLMVWDEQFF. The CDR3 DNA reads TGTGCCAGCAGCTTAATGGTTTGGGATGAGCAGTTCTTC. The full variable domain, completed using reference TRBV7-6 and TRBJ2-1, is GAGVSQSPRYKVTKRGQDVALRCDPISGHVSLYWYRQALGQGPEFLTYFNYEAQQDKSGLPNDRFSAERPEGSISTLTIQRTEQRDSAMYRCASSLMVWDEQFFGPGTRLTVL.

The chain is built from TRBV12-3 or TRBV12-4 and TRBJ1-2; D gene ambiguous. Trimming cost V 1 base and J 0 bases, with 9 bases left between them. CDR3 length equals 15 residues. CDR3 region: CASSLGPSTNYGYTF. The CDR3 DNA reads TGTGCCAGCAGTTTAGGGCCGTCTACTAACTATGGCTACACCTTC.

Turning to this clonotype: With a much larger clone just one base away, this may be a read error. CDR3 sequence: CASSQWAQPRDEQYF. The DNA for the CDR3 is TGTGCCAGCAGCCAGTGGGCACAACCCCGGGACGAGCAGTACTTC. The chain carries TRBV7-8 and TRBJ2-7; D is ambiguous. With 5 bases removed from V and 5 bases from J, the gap between germline ends came to 19 bases. This CDR3 region has 15 residues. Germline values: CDR1 SGHVS, CDR2 FQNEAQ.

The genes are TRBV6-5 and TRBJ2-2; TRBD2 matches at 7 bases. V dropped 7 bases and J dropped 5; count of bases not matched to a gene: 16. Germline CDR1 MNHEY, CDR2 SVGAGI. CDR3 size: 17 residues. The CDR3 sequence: CASTFGRRSSRTGELFF. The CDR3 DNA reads TGTGCCAGCACGTTCGGGAGGAGGTCTAGCCGGACCGGGGAGCTGTTTTTT.

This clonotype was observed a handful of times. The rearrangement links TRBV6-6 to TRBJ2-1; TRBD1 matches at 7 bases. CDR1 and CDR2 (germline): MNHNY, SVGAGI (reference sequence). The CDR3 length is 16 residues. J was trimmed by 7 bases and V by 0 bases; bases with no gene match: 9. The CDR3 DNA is TGTGCCAGCAGTTACTCAGCAGGGGGAGTTAATAATGAGCAGTTCTTC. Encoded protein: CASSYSAGGVNNEQFF.

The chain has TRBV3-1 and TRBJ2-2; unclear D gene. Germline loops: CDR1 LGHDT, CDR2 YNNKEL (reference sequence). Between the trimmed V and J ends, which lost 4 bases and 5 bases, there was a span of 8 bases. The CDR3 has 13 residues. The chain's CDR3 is CASSPMRTGELFF. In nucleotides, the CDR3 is TGTGCCAGCAGCCCAATGCGGACCGGGGAGCTGTTTTTT.

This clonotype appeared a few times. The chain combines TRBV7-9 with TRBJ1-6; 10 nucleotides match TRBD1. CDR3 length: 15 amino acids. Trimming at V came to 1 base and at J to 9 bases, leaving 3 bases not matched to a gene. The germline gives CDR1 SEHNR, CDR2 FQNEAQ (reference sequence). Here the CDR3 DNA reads TGTGCCAGCAGCTTAGTCAGGACAGGGGGTTCACCCCTCCACTTT. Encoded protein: CASSLVRTGGSPLHF.

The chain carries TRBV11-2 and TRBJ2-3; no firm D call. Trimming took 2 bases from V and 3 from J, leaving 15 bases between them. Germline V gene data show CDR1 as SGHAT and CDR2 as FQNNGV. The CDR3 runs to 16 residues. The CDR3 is CASSLIFPFGTDTQYF. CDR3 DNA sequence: TGTGCCAGCAGCTTAATCTTCCCTTTCGGGACAGATACGCAGTATTTT.